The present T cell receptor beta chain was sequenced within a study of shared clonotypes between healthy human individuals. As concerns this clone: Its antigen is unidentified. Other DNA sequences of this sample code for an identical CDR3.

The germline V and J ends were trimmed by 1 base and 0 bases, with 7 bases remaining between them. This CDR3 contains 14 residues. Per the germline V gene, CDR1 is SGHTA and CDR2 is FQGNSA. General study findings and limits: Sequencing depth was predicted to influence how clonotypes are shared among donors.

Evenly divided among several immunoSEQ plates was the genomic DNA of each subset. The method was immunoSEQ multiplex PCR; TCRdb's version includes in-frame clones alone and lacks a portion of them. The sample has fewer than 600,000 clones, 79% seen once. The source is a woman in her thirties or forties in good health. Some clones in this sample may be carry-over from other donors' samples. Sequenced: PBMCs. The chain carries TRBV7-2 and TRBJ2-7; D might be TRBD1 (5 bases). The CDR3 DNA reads TGTGCCAGCAGCTTAGACAGGAGCTCCTACGAGCAGTACTTC. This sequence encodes CASSLDRSSYEQYF.